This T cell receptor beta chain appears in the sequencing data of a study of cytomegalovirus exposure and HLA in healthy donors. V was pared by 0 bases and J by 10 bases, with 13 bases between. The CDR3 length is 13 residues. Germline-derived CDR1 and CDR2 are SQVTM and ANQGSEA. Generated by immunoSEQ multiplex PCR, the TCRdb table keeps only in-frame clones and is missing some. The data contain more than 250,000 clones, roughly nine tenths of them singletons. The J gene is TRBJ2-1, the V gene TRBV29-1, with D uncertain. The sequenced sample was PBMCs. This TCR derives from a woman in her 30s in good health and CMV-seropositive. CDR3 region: CSVEESPRREQFF. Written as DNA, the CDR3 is TGCAGCGTTGAAGAATCACCAAGAAGGGAGCAGTTCTTC.